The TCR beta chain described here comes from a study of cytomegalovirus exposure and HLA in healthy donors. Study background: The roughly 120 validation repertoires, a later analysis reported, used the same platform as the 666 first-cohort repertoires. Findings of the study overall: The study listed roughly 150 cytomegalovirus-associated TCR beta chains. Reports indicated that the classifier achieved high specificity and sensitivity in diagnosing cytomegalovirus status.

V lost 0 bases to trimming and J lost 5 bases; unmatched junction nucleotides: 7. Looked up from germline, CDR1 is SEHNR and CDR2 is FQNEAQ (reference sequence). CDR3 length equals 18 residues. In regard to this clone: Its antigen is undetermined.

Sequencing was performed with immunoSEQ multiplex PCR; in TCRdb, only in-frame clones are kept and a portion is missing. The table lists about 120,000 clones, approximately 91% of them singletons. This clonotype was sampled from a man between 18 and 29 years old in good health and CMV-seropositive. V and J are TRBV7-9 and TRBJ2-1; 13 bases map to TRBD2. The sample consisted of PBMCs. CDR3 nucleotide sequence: TGTGCCAGCAGCTTAGCCCTTCGGACTAGCGGGGGAAACAATGAGCAGTTCTTC. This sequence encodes CASSLALRTSGGNNEQFF.